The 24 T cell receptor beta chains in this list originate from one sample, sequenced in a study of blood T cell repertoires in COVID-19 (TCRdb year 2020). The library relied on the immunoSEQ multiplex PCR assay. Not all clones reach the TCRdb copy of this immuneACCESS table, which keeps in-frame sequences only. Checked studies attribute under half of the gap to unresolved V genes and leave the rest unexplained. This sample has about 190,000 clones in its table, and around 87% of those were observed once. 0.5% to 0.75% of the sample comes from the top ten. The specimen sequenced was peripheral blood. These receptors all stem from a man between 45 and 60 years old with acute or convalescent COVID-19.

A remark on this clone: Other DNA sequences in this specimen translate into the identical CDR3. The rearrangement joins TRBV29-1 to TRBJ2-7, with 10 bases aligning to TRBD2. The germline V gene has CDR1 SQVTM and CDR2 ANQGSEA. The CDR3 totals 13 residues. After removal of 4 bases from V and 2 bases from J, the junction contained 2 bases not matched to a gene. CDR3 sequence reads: CSVVAGGTYEQYF. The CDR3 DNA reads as TGCAGCGTTGTAGCGGGAGGTACCTACGAGCAGTACTTC.

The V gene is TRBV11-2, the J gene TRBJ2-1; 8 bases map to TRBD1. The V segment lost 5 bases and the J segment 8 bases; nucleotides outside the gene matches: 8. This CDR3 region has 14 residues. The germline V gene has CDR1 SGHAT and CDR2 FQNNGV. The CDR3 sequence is CASSPRDRLHEQFF. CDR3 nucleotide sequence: TGTGCCAGCAGCCCCCGGGACAGGTTACATGAGCAGTTCTTC.

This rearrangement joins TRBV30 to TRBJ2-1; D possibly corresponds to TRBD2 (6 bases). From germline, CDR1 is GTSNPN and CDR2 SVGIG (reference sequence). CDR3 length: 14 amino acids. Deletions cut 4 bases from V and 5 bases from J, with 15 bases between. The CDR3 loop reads CAWTALGSHNEQFF. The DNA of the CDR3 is TGTGCCTGGACCGCCCTCGGGAGCCACAATGAGCAGTTCTTC. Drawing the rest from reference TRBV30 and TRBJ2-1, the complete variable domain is SQTIHQWPATLVQPVGSPLSLECTVEGTSNPNLYWYRQAAGRGLQLLFYSVGIGQISSEVPQNLSASRPQDRQFILSSKKLLLSDSGFYLCAWTALGSHNEQFFGPGTRLTVL.

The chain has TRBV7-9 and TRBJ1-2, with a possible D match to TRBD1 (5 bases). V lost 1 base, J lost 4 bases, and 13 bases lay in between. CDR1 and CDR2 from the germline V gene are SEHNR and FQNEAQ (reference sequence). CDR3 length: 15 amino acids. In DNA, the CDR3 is TGTGCCAGCAGCTTAGGGGCAGACAGAAGCTATGGCTACACCTTC. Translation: CASSLGADRSYGYTF.

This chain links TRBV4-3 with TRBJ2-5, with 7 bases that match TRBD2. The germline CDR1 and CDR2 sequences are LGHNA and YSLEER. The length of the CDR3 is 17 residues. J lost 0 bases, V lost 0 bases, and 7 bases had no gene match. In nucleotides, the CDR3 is TGCGCCAGCAGCCAAGAAAGCTGGGGGGGGTACCAAGAGACCCAGTACTTC. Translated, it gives CASSQESWGGYQETQYF.

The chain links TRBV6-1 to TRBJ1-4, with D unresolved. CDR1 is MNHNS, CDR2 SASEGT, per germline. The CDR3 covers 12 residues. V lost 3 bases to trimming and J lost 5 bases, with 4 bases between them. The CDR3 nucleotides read TGTGCCAGCAGTGATCCGAATGAAAAACTGTTTTTT. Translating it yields CASSDPNEKLFF.

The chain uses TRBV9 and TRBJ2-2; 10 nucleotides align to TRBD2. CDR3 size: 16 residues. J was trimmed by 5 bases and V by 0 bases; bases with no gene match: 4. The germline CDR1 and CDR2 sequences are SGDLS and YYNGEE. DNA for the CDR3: TGTGCCAGCAGCGTAGGCCTAGCGGGAGAAACCGGGGAGCTGTTTTTT. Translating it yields CASSVGLAGETGELFF.

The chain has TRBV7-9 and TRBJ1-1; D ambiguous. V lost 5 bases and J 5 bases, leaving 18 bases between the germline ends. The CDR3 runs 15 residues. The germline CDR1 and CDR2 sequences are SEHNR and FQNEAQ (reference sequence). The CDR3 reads CASSPSASGGTEAFF. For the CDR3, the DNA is TGTGCCAGCAGCCCTAGTGCCAGTGGAGGGACTGAAGCTTTCTTT.

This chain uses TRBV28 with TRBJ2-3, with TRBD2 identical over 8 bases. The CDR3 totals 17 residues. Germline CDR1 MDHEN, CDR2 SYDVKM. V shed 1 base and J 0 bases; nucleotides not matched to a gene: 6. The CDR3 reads CASSLLPGTRSTDTQYF. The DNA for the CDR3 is TGTGCCAGCAGTTTATTGCCTGGGACTAGAAGCACAGATACGCAGTATTTT.

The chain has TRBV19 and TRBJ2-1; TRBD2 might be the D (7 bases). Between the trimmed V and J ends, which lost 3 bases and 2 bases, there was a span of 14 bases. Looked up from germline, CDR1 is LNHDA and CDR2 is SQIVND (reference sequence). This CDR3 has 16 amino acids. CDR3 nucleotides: TGTGCCAGTAGTATGCCGGGCGGGGGCCCCTACAATGAGCAGTTCTTC. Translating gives CASSMPGGGPYNEQFF.

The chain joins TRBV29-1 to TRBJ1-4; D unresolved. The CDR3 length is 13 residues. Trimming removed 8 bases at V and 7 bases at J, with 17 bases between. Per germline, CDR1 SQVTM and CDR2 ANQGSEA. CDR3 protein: CSFRAAGGEKLFF. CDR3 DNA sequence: TGCAGCTTCCGGGCCGCTGGAGGTGAAAAACTGTTTTTT.

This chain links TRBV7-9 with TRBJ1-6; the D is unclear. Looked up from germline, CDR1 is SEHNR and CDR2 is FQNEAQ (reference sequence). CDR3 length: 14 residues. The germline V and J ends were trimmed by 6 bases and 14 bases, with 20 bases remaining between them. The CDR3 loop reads CASSSDRSSGSLHF. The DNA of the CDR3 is TGTGCCAGCAGTTCAGACCGTAGTTCGGGATCCCTCCACTTT.

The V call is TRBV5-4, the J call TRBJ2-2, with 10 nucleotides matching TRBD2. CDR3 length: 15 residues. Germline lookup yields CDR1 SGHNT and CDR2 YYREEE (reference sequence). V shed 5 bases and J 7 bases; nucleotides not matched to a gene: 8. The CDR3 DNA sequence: TGTGCCAGCAGTCCCGGGACTAGCGAGGTCGGGGAGCTGTTTTTT. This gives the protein CASSPGTSEVGELFF.

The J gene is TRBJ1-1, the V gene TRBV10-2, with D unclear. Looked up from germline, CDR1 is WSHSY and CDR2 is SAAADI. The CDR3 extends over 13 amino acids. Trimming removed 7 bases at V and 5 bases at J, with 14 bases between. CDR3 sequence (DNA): TGCGCCAGCACAGTTCGGGTGGGTACTGAAGCTTTCTTT. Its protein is CASTVRVGTEAFF.

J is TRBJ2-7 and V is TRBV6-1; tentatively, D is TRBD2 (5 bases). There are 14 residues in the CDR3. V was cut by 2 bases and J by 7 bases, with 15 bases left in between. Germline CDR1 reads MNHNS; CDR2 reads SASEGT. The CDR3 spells CASSEPGLVREQYV. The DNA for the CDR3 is TGTGCCAGCAGTGAACCTGGACTCGTAAGGGAGCAGTACGTC.

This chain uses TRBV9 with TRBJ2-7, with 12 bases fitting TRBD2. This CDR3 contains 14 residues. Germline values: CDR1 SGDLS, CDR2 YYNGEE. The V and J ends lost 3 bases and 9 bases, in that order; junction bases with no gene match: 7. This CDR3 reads CASSETGLAGTQYF. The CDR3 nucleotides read TGTGCCAGCAGCGAAACTGGACTAGCGGGAACGCAGTACTTC.

The CDR3 sequence: CASSRDRGPVTGELFF. The CDR3 DNA reads TGTGCCAGCAGCCGGGACAGGGGGCCGGTCACCGGGGAGCTGTTTTTT. This chain joins TRBV7-3 and TRBJ2-2, with 12 positions matching TRBD1. V lost 5 bases to trimming and J lost 4 bases; unmatched junction nucleotides: 5. CDR3 size: 16 residues. Germline CDR1 is SGHTA and CDR2 is FQGTGA.

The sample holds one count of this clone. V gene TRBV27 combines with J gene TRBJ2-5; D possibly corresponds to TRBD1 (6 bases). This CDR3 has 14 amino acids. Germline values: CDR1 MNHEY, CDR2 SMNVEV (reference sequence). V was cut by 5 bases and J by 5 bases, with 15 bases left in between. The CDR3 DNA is TGTGCCAGCAGTCCAGGGAGAAGGGGGGAGACCCAGTACTTC. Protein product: CASSPGRRGETQYF.

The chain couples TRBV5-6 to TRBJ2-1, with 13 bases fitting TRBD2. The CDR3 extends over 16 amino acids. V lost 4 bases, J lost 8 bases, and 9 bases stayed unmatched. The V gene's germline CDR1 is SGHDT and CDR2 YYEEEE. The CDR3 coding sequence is TGTGCCAGCAGCAGGACTAGCGGGAGCCTATTGGATGAGCAGTTCTTC. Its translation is CASSRTSGSLLDEQFF.

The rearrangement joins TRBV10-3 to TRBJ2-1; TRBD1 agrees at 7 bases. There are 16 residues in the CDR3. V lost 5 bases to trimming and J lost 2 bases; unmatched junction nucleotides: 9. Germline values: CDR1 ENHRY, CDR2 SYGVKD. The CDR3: CAISPTGTVPYNEQFF. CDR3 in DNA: TGTGCCATCAGTCCCACCGGGACAGTCCCCTACAATGAGCAGTTCTTC.

The CDR3 nucleotides are TGTGCCAGCAGCCCTACTCAGGGGGCGGATGGCTACACCTTC. Its protein product is CASSPTQGADGYTF. V and J are TRBV7-8 and TRBJ1-2; 8 positions match TRBD1. Germline CDR1 and CDR2: SGHVS and FQNEAQ. With 5 bases clipped from V and 6 bases from J, the junction kept 8 bases outside the gene matches. This CDR3 is 14 amino acids long.

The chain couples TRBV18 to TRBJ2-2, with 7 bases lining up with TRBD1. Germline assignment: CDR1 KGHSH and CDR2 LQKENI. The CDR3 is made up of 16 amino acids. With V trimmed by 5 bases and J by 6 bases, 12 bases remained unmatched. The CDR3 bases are TGTGCCAGCTCAGCGCGACAGGGAGAAGCGGCCGGGGAGCTGTTTTTT. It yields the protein CASSARQGEAAGELFF.

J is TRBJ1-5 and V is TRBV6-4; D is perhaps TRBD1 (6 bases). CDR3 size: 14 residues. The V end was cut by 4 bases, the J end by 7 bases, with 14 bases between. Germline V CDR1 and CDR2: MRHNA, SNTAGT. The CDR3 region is CASSAPLQGQPQHF. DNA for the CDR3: TGTGCCAGCAGTGCACCCCTACAGGGACAGCCCCAGCATTTT.

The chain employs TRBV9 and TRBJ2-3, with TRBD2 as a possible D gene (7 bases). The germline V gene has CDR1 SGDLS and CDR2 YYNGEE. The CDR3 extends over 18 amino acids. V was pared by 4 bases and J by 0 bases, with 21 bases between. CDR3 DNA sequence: TGTGCCAGCAGCACCCACTCAAGGGGGGGTGCTAGCACAGATACGCAGTATTTT. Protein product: CASSTHSRGGASTDTQYF.